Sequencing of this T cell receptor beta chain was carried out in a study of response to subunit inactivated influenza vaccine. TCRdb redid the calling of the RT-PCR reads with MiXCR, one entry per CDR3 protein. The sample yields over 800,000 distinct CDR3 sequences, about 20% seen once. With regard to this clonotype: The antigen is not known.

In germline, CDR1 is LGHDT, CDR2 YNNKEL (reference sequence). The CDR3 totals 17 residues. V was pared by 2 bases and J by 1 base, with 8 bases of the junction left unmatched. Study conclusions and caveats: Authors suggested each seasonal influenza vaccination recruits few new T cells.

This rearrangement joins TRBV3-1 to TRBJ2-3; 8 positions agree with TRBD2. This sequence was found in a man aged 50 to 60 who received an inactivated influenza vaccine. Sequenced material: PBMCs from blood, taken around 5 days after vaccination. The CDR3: CASSQLGLARRTDTQYF. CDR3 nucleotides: TGTGCCAGCAGCCAACTTGGACTAGCAAGACGCACAGATACGCAGTATTTT.